These T cell receptor beta chains were read from a single sample in a study of cytomegalovirus exposure and HLA in healthy donors. Method: immunoSEQ multiplex PCR; TCRdb's copy keeps in-frame clones and lacks some. The profile shows 150,000 to 200,000 clones, more than 70% of them singletons. Specimen: PBMCs. The receptors shown here come from a man younger than 35 in good health and CMV-seronegative. The CDR3 runs from the conserved cysteine through the conserved F or W. The D gene is left open where the match is weak. Some rows have no size entry. The others give once, few or many, or a class for an expanded clone.

clone size: .; V gene: TRBV4-1; D gene: TRBD1; J gene: TRBJ1-1; CDR3 protein: CASSRHFRDRVVDDTEAFF; CDR3 DNA: TGCGCCAGCAGCCGCCACTTCCGGGACAGGGTAGTTGATGACACTGAAGCTTTCTTT
clone size: .; V gene: TRBV11-1; D gene: .; J gene: TRBJ2-7; CDR3 protein: CASSIGGYEQYF; CDR3 DNA: TGTGCCAGTTCCATCGGGGGTTACGAGCAGTACTTC
clone size: .; V gene: TRBV6-1; D gene: TRBD2; J gene: TRBJ2-7; CDR3 protein: CASQPGLAVSYEQYF; CDR3 DNA: TGTGCCAGCCAACCGGGACTAGCGGTATCCTACGAGCAGTACTTC
clone size: .; V gene: TRBV11-2; D gene: .; J gene: TRBJ2-7; CDR3 protein: CASSSGIEVHEQYF; CDR3 DNA: TGTGCCAGCAGCTCCGGTATTGAGGTCCACGAGCAGTACTTC
clone size: .; V gene: TRBV5-6; D gene: TRBD1; J gene: TRBJ1-4; CDR3 protein: CASSLWDSGEKLFF; CDR3 DNA: TGTGCCAGCAGCTTGTGGGACAGCGGTGAAAAACTGTTTTTT
clone size: .; V gene: TRBV18; D gene: TRBD2; J gene: TRBJ2-1; CDR3 protein: CASSPPASGGAVGEQFF; CDR3 DNA: TGTGCCAGCTCACCCCCGGCTAGCGGGGGGGCTGTAGGAGAGCAGTTCTTC
clone size: .; V gene: TRBV28; D gene: TRBD1; J gene: TRBJ1-2; CDR3 protein: CASGQVSYGYTF; CDR3 DNA: TGTGCCAGCGGACAGGTCAGCTATGGCTACACCTTC
clone size: .; V gene: TRBV6-6; D gene: .; J gene: TRBJ1-1; CDR3 protein: CASSTPSVNTEAFF; CDR3 DNA: TGTGCCAGCAGTACCCCCAGCGTGAACACTGAAGCTTTCTTT
clone size: .; V gene: TRBV5-1; D gene: TRBD2; J gene: TRBJ2-2; CDR3 protein: CASSWGLAGGGELFF; CDR3 DNA: TGCGCCAGCAGCTGGGGACTAGCGGGCGGCGGGGAGCTGTTTTTT
clone size: .; V gene: TRBV5-1; D gene: .; J gene: TRBJ1-1; CDR3 protein: CASSWEGATEAFF; CDR3 DNA: TGCGCCAGCAGCTGGGAAGGGGCCACTGAAGCTTTCTTT
clone size: .; V gene: TRBV6-1; D gene: .; J gene: TRBJ2-2; CDR3 protein: CASTLGENTGELFF; CDR3 DNA: TGTGCCAGCACTCTGGGAGAGAACACCGGGGAGCTGTTTTTT
clone size: once; V gene: TRBV2; D gene: TRBD1; J gene: TRBJ1-5; CDR3 protein: CASSASQGALGQPQHF; CDR3 DNA: TGTGCCAGCAGTGCCTCTCAGGGGGCGCTTGGGCAGCCCCAGCATTTT
clone size: .; V gene: TRBV2; D gene: .; J gene: TRBJ1-3; CDR3 protein: CASSVNRAGNTIYF; CDR3 DNA: TGTGCCAGCAGTGTGAACAGGGCTGGAAACACCATATATTTT
clone size: once; V gene: TRBV11-3; D gene: TRBD2; J gene: TRBJ2-1; CDR3 protein: CASSVRGANNEQFF; CDR3 DNA: TGTGCCAGCAGCGTGCGGGGGGCAAACAATGAGCAGTTCTTC
clone size: .; V gene: TRBV7-2; D gene: TRBD1; J gene: TRBJ2-7; CDR3 protein: CASSLDRGQANEQYF; CDR3 DNA: TGTGCCAGCAGCTTAGACAGGGGGCAAGCGAACGAGCAGTACTTC
clone size: .; V gene: TRBV13; D gene: .; J gene: TRBJ2-5; CDR3 protein: CASSLGRAWETQYF; CDR3 DNA: TGTGCCAGCAGCTTAGGCCGAGCCTGGGAGACCCAGTACTTC
clone size: once; V gene: TRBV7-2; D gene: .; J gene: TRBJ1-5; CDR3 protein: CASSFELYQPQHF; CDR3 DNA: TGTGCCAGCAGCTTTGAACTCTATCAGCCCCAGCATTTT
clone size: once; V gene: TRBV4-3; D gene: .; J gene: TRBJ1-3; CDR3 protein: CASSQDYRGAGNTIYF; CDR3 DNA: TGCGCCAGCAGCCAAGATTATCGGGGGGCCGGAAACACCATATATTTT
clone size: .; V gene: TRBV5-4; D gene: TRBD1; J gene: TRBJ2-1; CDR3 protein: CASREGQGGNEQFF; CDR3 DNA: TGTGCCAGCAGGGAAGGACAGGGCGGCAATGAGCAGTTCTTC
clone size: once; V gene: TRBV28; D gene: TRBD1; J gene: TRBJ1-1; CDR3 protein: CASISSGGPGTEAFF; CDR3 DNA: TGTGCCAGCATTTCGTCAGGGGGTCCGGGCACTGAAGCTTTCTTT
clone size: .; V gene: TRBV27; D gene: TRBD2; J gene: TRBJ2-5; CDR3 protein: CAVRGGQETQYF; CDR3 DNA: TGTGCCGTGCGGGGAGGGCAAGAGACCCAGTACTTC
clone size: .; V gene: TRBV12-1; D gene: .; J gene: TRBJ1-2; CDR3 protein: CASSFRTSSYGYTF; CDR3 DNA: TGTGCCAGCAGCTTCCGGACATCGTCCTATGGCTACACCTTC
clone size: .; V gene: TRBV15; D gene: .; J gene: TRBJ2-7; CDR3 protein: CATSRVLESYEQYF; CDR3 DNA: TGTGCCACCAGCAGAGTTTTGGAGTCCTACGAGCAGTACTTC
clone size: .; V gene: TRBV5-1; D gene: .; J gene: TRBJ1-2; CDR3 protein: CASSLGQGESGYTF; CDR3 DNA: TGCGCCAGCAGCTTGGGGCAGGGCGAATCCGGCTACACCTTC
clone size: .; V gene: TRBV11-2; D gene: TRBD2; J gene: TRBJ2-3; CDR3 protein: CASSFTSGGLTDTQYF; CDR3 DNA: TGTGCCAGCAGCTTCACTAGCGGGGGCCTCACGGATACGCAGTATTTT
clone size: .; V gene: TRBV11-2; D gene: TRBD1; J gene: TRBJ1-6; CDR3 protein: CASSLVTSGGLSPLHF; CDR3 DNA: TGTGCCAGCAGCTTAGTTACGTCAGGGGGCTTGTCACCCCTCCACTTT
clone size: .; V gene: TRBV7-9; D gene: TRBD1; J gene: TRBJ1-1; CDR3 protein: CASSLENTGEYTEAFF; CDR3 DNA: TGTGCCAGCAGCTTAGAAAACACAGGGGAATACACTGAAGCTTTCTTT
clone size: .; V gene: TRBV25-1; D gene: .; J gene: TRBJ1-4; CDR3 protein: CASSETVISEKLFF; CDR3 DNA: TGTGCCAGCAGTGAGACTGTGATTAGTGAAAAACTGTTTTTT
clone size: .; V gene: TRBV28; D gene: TRBD1; J gene: TRBJ2-3; CDR3 protein: CASSSGGTGVSDTQYF; CDR3 DNA: TGTGCCAGCAGTTCTGGGGGGACAGGGGTGTCAGATACGCAGTATTTT
clone size: .; V gene: TRBV5-4; D gene: .; J gene: TRBJ2-4; CDR3 protein: CASSLRVADIQYF; CDR3 DNA: TGTGCCAGCAGCTTACGCGTGGCGGACATTCAGTACTTC
clone size: .; V gene: TRBV7-6; D gene: TRBD2; J gene: TRBJ2-7; CDR3 protein: CASSSDRGGYEQYF; CDR3 DNA: TGTGCCAGCAGCTCCGACCGGGGGGGGTACGAGCAGTACTTC